A selection of T cell receptor beta chains follows, all from one sample in a study of beta chain features in type 1 diabetes. The data were produced by immunoSEQ multiplex PCR, yet TCRdb's version contains in-frame clones alone and is incomplete. Among about 700,000 clones, roughly an eighth were seen once, and the ten largest hold 0.022%. Sequences were obtained from naive CD4+ T cells from blood. These receptors were taken from a man between 18 and 35 years old with type 1 diabetes. The CDR3 runs from the conserved cysteine through the conserved F or W. The D gene is left open where the match is weak. Clone sizes are given selectively: once, few, many, or a class where the clone is expanded.

D | J | size | V | CDR3 | DNA
TRBD2 | TRBJ2-3 | . | TRBV5-1 | CASSLVTSGGRDTQYF | TGCGCCAGCAGCTTAGTGACTAGCGGGGGTCGAGATACGCAGTATTTT
. | TRBJ1-1 | few | TRBV2 | CASSTLTGMNTEAFF | TGTGCCAGCAGTACCCTGACAGGAATGAACACTGAAGCTTTCTTT
TRBD1 | TRBJ1-1 | . | TRBV18 | CASSPGQGNTEAFF | TGTGCCAGCTCACCGGGACAGGGGAACACTGAAGCTTTCTTT
TRBD2 | TRBJ2-5 | . | TRBV27 | CASSSGRASGNQETQYF | TGTGCCAGCAGTTCGGGGAGGGCTAGCGGGAACCAAGAGACCCAGTACTTC
TRBD1 | TRBJ1-1 | few | TRBV14 | CASSQGQGKDTEAFF | TGTGCCAGCAGCCAAGGACAGGGCAAGGACACTGAAGCTTTCTTT
TRBD2 | TRBJ2-5 | many | TRBV23-1 | CASSPVRTSELWSQYF | TGCGCCAGCAGTCCTGTTCGGACTAGCGAACTATGGTCCCAGTACTTC
. | TRBJ2-3 | few | TRBV7-2 | CASSFDLSDTQYF | TGTGCCAGCAGCTTCGACCTCTCAGATACGCAGTATTTT
. | TRBJ2-1 | . | TRBV5-1 | CASSPAGTPNGEQFF | TGCGCCAGCAGCCCAGCCGGGACTCCCAATGGTGAGCAGTTCTTC
. | TRBJ2-5 | . | TRBV30 | CAWRVGDRTAQETQYF | TGTGCCTGGAGGGTAGGGGACCGGACTGCCCAAGAGACCCAGTACTTC
. | TRBJ1-1 | few | TRBV15 | CATSRTPNTEAFF | TGTGCCACCAGCAGGACTCCGAACACTGAAGCTTTCTTT
TRBD1 | TRBJ1-2 | . | TRBV25-1 | CASTGTGEGYTF | TGTGCCAGCACCGGGACAGGGGAAGGCTACACCTTC
TRBD1 | TRBJ2-5 | few | TRBV6-5 | CASRRTGVGETQYF | TGTGCCAGCAGGAGGACAGGGGTAGGGGAGACCCAGTACTTC
TRBD2 | TRBJ2-1 | . | TRBV2 | CASSDGGGAPYNEQFF | TGTGCCAGCAGTGATGGCGGGGGGGCGCCCTACAATGAGCAGTTCTTC
TRBD2 | TRBJ2-1 | few | TRBV7-8 | CASSGTSGGNEQFF | TGTGCCAGCAGCGGGACTAGCGGGGGCAATGAGCAGTTCTTC
. | TRBJ2-5 | . | TRBV29-1 | CSVTTGVRRETQYF | TGCAGCGTTACGACGGGAGTTCGCCGTGAGACCCAGTACTTC
. | TRBJ2-7 | . | TRBV7-3 | CASGSGAAEEQYF | TGTGCCAGCGGCTCCGGGGCGGCGGAAGAGCAGTACTTC
TRBD2 | TRBJ2-1 | . | TRBV5-1 | CASSLVAGGYNEQFF | TGCGCCAGCAGCTTGGTAGCGGGGGGCTACAATGAGCAGTTCTTC
. | TRBJ1-5 | . | TRBV4-1 | CASSQFRVNQPQHF | TGCGCCAGCAGCCAATTCAGGGTCAATCAGCCCCAGCATTTT